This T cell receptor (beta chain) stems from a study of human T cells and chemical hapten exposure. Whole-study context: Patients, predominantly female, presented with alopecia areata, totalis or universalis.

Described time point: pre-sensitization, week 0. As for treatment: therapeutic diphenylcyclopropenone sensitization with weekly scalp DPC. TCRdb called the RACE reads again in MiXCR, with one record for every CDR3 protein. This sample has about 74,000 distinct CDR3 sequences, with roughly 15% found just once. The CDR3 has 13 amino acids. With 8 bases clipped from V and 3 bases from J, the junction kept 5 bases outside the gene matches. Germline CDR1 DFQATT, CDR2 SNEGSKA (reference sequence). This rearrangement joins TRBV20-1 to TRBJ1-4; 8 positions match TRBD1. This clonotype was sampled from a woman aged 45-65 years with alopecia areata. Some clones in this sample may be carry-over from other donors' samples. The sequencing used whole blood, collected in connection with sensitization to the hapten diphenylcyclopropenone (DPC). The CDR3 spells CSTQGAANEKLFF. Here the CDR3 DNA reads TGCAGTACTCAGGGGGCCGCTAATGAAAAACTGTTTTTT.